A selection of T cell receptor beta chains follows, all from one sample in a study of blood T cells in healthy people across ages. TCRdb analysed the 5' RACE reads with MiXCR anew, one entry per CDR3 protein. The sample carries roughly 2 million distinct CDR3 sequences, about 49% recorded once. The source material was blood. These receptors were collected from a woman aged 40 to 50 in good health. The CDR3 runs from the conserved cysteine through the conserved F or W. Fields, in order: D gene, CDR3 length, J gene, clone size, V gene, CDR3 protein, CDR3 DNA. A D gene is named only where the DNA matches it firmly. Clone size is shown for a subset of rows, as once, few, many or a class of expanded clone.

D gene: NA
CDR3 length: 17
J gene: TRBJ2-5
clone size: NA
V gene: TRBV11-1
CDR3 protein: CASSLFLSGRAQETQYF
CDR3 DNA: TGTGCCAGCAGCTTATTCCTTTCTGGGAGAGCACAAGAGACCCAGTACTTC

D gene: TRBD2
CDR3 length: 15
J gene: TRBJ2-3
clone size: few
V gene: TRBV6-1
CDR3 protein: CASSDWGGSTDTQYF
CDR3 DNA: TGTGCCAGCAGTGATTGGGGGGGAAGCACAGATACGCAGTATTTT

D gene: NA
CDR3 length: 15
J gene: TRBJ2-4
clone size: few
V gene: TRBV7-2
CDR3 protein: CASSDWTSAKNIQYF
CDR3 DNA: TGTGCCAGCAGCGATTGGACCTCAGCCAAAAACATTCAGTACTTC

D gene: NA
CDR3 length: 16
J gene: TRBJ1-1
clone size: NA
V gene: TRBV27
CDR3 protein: CASSPMGGQLNTEAFF
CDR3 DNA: TGTGCCAGCAGTCCCATGGGAGGGCAGTTGAACACTGAAGCTTTCTTT

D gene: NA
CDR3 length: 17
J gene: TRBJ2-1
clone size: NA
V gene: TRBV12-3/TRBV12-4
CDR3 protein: CASSLSPGLSGRNEQFF
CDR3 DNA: TGTGCCAGCAGTTTAAGTCCCGGACTCTCTGGACGCAATGAGCAGTTCTTC

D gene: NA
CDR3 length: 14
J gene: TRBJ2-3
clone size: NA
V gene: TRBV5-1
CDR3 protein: CASSSLASPDTQYF
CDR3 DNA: TGCGCCAGCAGCTCGCTAGCGTCCCCAGATACGCAGTATTTT

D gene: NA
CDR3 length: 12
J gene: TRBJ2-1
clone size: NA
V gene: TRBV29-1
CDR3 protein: CSVRRSYNEQFF
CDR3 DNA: TGCAGCGTCCGACGATCCTACAATGAGCAGTTCTTC

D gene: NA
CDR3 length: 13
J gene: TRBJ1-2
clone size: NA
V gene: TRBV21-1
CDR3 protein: CASSRGPYPGYTF
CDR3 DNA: TGTGCCAGCAGCCGGGGGCCCTACCCTGGCTACACCTTC

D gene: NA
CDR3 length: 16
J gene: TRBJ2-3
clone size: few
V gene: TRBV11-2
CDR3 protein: CASSRLYRTSTDTQYF
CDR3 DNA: TGTGCCAGCAGCCGACTATACAGAACTAGCACAGATACGCAGTATTTT

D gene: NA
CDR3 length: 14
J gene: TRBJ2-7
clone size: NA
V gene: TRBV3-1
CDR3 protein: CASSQRSGNYEQYF
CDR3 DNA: TGTGCCAGCAGCCAACGATCAGGGAATTACGAGCAGTACTTC

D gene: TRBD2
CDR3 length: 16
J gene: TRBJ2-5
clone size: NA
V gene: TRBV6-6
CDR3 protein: CASRRTSGRASGTQYF
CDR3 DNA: TGTGCCAGCAGACGGACTAGCGGGAGGGCCTCCGGGACCCAGTACTTC

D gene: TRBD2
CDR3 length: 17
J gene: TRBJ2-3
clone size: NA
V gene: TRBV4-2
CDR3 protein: CASSQDGLARSTDTQYF
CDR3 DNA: TGTGCCAGCAGCCAAGATGGACTAGCCCGAAGCACAGATACGCAGTATTTT

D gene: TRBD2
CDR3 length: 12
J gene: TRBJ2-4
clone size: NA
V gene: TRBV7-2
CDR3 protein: CASSYGLAIQYF
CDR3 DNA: TGTGCCAGCAGCTACGGACTAGCCATTCAGTACTTC

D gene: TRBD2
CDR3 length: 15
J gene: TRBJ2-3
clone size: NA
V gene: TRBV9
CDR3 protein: CASTISGDTTDTQYF
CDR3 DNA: TGTGCCAGCACCATTAGCGGGGACACCACAGATACGCAGTATTTT

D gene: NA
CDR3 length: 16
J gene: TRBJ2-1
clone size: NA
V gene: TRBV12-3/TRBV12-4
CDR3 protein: CASSVPVGGTDNELFF
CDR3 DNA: TGTGCCAGCAGCGTTCCGGTCGGGGGCACTGACAATGAGCTGTTCTTC

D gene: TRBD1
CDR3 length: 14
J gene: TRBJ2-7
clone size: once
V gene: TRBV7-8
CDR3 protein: CASSVIQGAYEQYF
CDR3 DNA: TGTGCCAGCAGCGTAATCCAGGGGGCCTACGAGCAGTACTTC

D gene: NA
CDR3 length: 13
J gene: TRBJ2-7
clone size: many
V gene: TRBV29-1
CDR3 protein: CSVDYSGWDEQYF
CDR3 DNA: TGCAGCGTTGATTATTCGGGGTGGGACGAGCAGTACTTC

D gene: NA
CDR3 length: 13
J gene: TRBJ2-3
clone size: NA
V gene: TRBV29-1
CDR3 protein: CSVGYSLTDTQYF
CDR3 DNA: TGCAGCGTTGGATACAGCCTTACAGATACGCAGTATTTT

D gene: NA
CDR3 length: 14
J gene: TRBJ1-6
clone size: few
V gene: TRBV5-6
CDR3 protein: CASSLVGGDSPLHF
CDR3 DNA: TGTGCCAGCAGCTTGGTAGGGGGAGATTCACCCCTCCACTTT

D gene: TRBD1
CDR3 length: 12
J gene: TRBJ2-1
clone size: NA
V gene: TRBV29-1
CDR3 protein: CSGQGAVDEQFF
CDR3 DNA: TGCAGCGGACAGGGGGCTGTAGATGAGCAGTTCTTC

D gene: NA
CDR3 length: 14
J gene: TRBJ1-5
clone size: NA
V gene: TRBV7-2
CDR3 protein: CASSFNFGGQPQHF
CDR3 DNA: TGTGCCAGCAGCTTCAATTTCGGGGGTCAGCCCCAGCATTTT

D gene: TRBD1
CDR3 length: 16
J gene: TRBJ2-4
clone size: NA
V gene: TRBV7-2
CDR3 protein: CASSLQGALIKNIQYF
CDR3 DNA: TGTGCCAGCAGCTTACAGGGGGCGCTTATCAAAAACATTCAGTACTTC

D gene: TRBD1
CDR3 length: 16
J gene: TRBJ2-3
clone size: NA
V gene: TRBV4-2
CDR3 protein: CASSQEGTGTTDTQYF
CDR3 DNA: TGTGCCAGCAGCCAAGAAGGGACAGGGACCACAGATACGCAGTATTTT

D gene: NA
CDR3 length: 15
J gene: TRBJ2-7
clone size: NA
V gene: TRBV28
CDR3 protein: CASSFGQLPSYEQYF
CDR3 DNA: TGTGCCAGCAGTTTCGGACAGCTCCCTTCCTACGAGCAGTACTTC